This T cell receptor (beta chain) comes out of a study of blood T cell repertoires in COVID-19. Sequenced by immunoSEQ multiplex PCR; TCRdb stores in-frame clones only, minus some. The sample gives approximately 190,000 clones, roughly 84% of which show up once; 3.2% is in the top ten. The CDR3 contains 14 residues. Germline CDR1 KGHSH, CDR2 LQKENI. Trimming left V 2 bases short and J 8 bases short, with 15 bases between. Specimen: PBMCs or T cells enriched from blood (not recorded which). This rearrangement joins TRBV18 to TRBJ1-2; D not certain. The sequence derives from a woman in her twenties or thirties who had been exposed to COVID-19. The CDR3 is CASSPAADSVGYTF. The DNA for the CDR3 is TGTGCCAGCTCACCAGCTGCTGACTCGGTGGGCTACACCTTC.